What follows describes a single T cell receptor (beta chain). CDR1 GTSNPN and CDR2 SVGIG come from the germline V gene (reference sequence). Deletions cut 3 bases from V and 10 bases from J, with 12 bases between. This CDR3 contains 11 residues. The protocol was immunoSEQ multiplex PCR, while the TCRdb copy is restricted to in-frame clones and leaves out a portion. The data contain 100,000 to 140,000 clones, 87% of them singletons. This entry comes from a study of T cell responses to AZD1222 COVID-19 vaccine. The receptor was derived from an adult in good health. V gene TRBV30 combines with J gene TRBJ1-1, with no clear D. Here the sequenced sample was peripheral blood, taken on day 0 of AZD1222 vaccination. CDR3 bases: TGTGCCTGGAGAGTCGGGCAGGCAGCTTTCTTT. Protein sequence: CAWRVGQAAFF.